Shown below are 28 T cell receptor beta chains from a single sample sequenced in a study of identical twins. TCRdb called the 5' RACE reads again in MiXCR, with one record for every CDR3 protein. The sample comprises under 450,000 distinct CDR3 sequences, approximately 17% of which are singletons, and around 12% rests with the top ten. The sample comprised naive T cells sorted from blood. The receptors were sampled from a man aged 50-59 years in good health.

The chain employs TRBV6-1 and TRBJ1-1; 7 bases are a match to TRBD1. J was trimmed by 6 bases and V by 3 bases; bases with no gene match: 10. This CDR3 spans 15 amino acids. CDR1 is MNHNS and CDR2 is SASEGT in the germline V gene. The CDR3 DNA reads as TGTGCCAGCAGTGAGGGCCAGGGGGGAGTCGCTGAAGCTTTCTTT. Its protein product is CASSEGQGGVAEAFF.

This clonotype was seen more than once but under ten times. The V call is TRBV10-1, the J call TRBJ2-1, with D possibly TRBD2 on 5 matching bases. The CDR3 covers 15 residues. V was cut by 2 bases and J by 7 bases, with 15 bases left in between. From germline, CDR1 is WNHNN and CDR2 SYGVQD (reference sequence). CDR3 in DNA: TGCGCCAGCAGTGAGAACGTGTTAGCGCAGAATGAGCAGTTCTTC. It yields the protein CASSENVLAQNEQFF.

This clonotype was detected ten times or more. The gene calls are TRBV6-4 and TRBJ2-3; 12 nucleotides align to TRBD2. CDR3 length: 15 amino acids. V trimming: 8 bases; J trimming: 0 bases; junction bases outside the gene matches: 3. CDR1 is MRHNA, CDR2 SNTAGT, per germline. The CDR3 here is CASRTSGASTDTQYF. CDR3 nucleotide sequence: TGTGCCAGCCGGACTAGCGGGGCTAGCACAGATACGCAGTATTTT.

This clonotype has ten or more counts. V and J are TRBV20-1 and TRBJ2-3; 11 bases match TRBD2. V lost 1 base to trimming and J lost 4 bases; unmatched junction nucleotides: 7. Germline assignment: CDR1 DFQATT and CDR2 SNEGSKA (reference sequence). The CDR3 sequence is 16 residues long. DNA of the CDR3: TGCAGTGCTAGAGTTTTTAGCGGGGGGGTATCAGATACGCAGTATTTT. This translates into CSARVFSGGVSDTQYF.

The chain carries TRBV20-1 and TRBJ2-1; TRBD1 matches at 7 bases. The V and J ends lost 2 bases and 4 bases, in that order; junction bases with no gene match: 11. This CDR3 contains 16 residues. The germline V gene has CDR1 DFQATT and CDR2 SNEGSKA (reference sequence). CDR3 sequence (DNA): TGCAGTGCTAGAAAACCGGGACAGAGGATATACAATGAGCAGTTCTTC. Residues: CSARKPGQRIYNEQFF.

This clonotype has ten or more counts. V is TRBV5-1 and J is TRBJ2-7; D possibly corresponds to TRBD2 (5 bases). This CDR3 comprises 16 residues. Deletions cut 4 bases from V and 2 bases from J, with 19 bases between. CDR1 is SGHRS and CDR2 is YFSETQ in the germline V gene. The CDR3: CASSLRSTGNTYEQYF. The DNA for the CDR3 is TGCGCCAGCAGCCTCCGCTCGACGGGGAACACCTACGAGCAGTACTTC.

This clonotype was detected ten times or more. The chain couples TRBV7-2 to TRBJ1-2; no reliable D call. This CDR3 has 14 amino acids. Germline V lookup: CDR1 SGHTA, CDR2 FQGNSA. Trimming left V 2 bases short and J 2 bases short, with 9 bases between. CDR3 sequence (DNA): TGTGCCAGCAGCTTAAATTCGAAAAACTATGGCTACACCTTC. Protein sequence: CASSLNSKNYGYTF.

A few counts support this clonotype. The V call is TRBV12-3 or TRBV12-4, the J call TRBJ1-4; 9 positions match TRBD1. The V gene end was trimmed by 7 bases and the J gene end by 0 bases; junction bases not matched to a gene: 6. This CDR3 comprises 16 residues. The CDR3 region is CASTQGQGATNEKLFF. In DNA, the CDR3 is TGTGCCAGCACCCAGGGACAGGGAGCAACTAATGAAAAACTGTTTTTT.

This clonotype was seen many times. The chain employs TRBV7-8 and TRBJ2-3, with TRBD1 as a possible D gene (6 bases). The CDR3 contains 14 residues. Per the germline V gene, CDR1 is SGHVS and CDR2 is FQNEAQ. Trimming took off 3 bases at V and 4 bases at J, with 11 bases between the two ends. The CDR3 nucleotides read TGTGCCAGCAGCTTGGTACCAGGGGCAGATACGCAGTATTTT. This translates into CASSLVPGADTQYF.

This clonotype appeared a few times. The CDR3, as DNA: TGTGCCAGCAGTTTCTTTTTTCGACTAGCGGGGGGTTGGAATGAGCAGTTCTTC. This codes for CASSFFFRLAGGWNEQFF. The rearrangement joins TRBV28 to TRBJ2-1; 13 bases fit TRBD2. This CDR3 is 18 amino acids long. Germline CDR1 is MDHEN and CDR2 is SYDVKM. With V trimmed by 3 bases and J by 7 bases, 12 bases remained unmatched.

This clonotype was seen repeatedly, ten times or more. CDR3: CASSLSVTEAFF. CDR3 nucleotide sequence: TGTGCCAGCAGCTTAAGTGTGACCGAAGCTTTCTTT. The genes are TRBV7-9 and TRBJ1-1; D is ambiguous. The CDR3 consists of 12 residues. V shed 2 bases and J shed 8 bases, with 9 bases lying between them. The germline V gene encodes CDR1 SEHNR and CDR2 FQNEAQ (reference sequence).

This clonotype appeared a few times. The chain is built from TRBV20-1 and TRBJ1-2, with a weak D call TRBD1 (5 bases). CDR3 length: 14 residues. Germline CDR1 is DFQATT and CDR2 is SNEGSKA (reference sequence). Between the trimmed V and J ends, which lost 0 bases and 8 bases, there was a span of 16 bases. CDR3 coding DNA: TGCAGTGCTAGAGATATAAACGGGGCTCGGGGCTACACCTTC. Residues: CSARDINGARGYTF.

CDR3 in amino acids: CASISRSGTGELFF. The DNA of the CDR3 is TGTGCCAGCATCAGCAGGAGTGGTACCGGGGAGCTGTTTTTT. The V gene is TRBV19, the J gene TRBJ2-2; no clear D. The length of the CDR3 is 14 residues. Germline V gene sequence: CDR1 LNHDA, CDR2 SQIVND (reference sequence). V was shortened by 9 bases and J by 5 bases, with 16 bases between the two germline ends.

The chain links TRBV4-3 to TRBJ2-2; no clear D gene. CDR1 LGHNA and CDR2 YSLEER come from the germline V gene. The ends were cut back, 0 bases at V and 1 base at J, with 6 bases in the middle. The CDR3 length is 15 residues. CDR3 residues: CASSQDRGNTGELFF. The CDR3 region has the DNA TGCGCCAGCAGCCAAGATAGAGGGAACACCGGGGAGCTGTTTTTT.

There are many counts of this clonotype. The chain joins TRBV28 to TRBJ2-6; 8 bases agree with TRBD1. Germline V gene data show CDR1 as MDHEN and CDR2 as SYDVKM. The CDR3 is 16 amino acids. V was pared by 4 bases and J by 2 bases, with 4 bases of the junction left unmatched. The DNA for the CDR3 is TGTGCCAGCAGTTGGACAGGGTCCACTGGGGCCAACGTCCTGACTTTC. Protein product: CASSWTGSTGANVLTF.

This clonotype was picked up a small number of times. The rearrangement joins TRBV7-3 to TRBJ2-2; 8 bases map to TRBD2. Germline values: CDR1 SGHTA, CDR2 FQGTGA. After removal of 0 bases from V and 0 bases from J, the junction contained 0 bases not matched to a gene. The CDR3 runs 16 residues. The DNA of the CDR3 is TGTGCCAGCAGCTTAACCGGGAGGGCGAACACCGGGGAGCTGTTTTTT. This translates into CASSLTGRANTGELFF.

The chain is built from TRBV3-1 and TRBJ2-7, with no clear D. The V gene lost 1 base and the J gene lost 6 bases, with 4 bases spanning the gap. The germline CDR1 and CDR2 sequences are LGHDT and YNNKEL (reference sequence). This CDR3 has 11 amino acids. CDR3 bases: TGTGCCAGCAGCCAAGGTTCCGAGCAGTACTTC. This codes for CASSQGSEQYF.

This clonotype was recorded many times. The chain employs TRBV5-5 and TRBJ2-3; 7 bases agree with TRBD2. With 5 bases clipped from V and 4 bases from J, the junction kept 10 bases outside the gene matches. This CDR3 spans 15 amino acids. Germline V CDR1 and CDR2: SGHKS, YYEKEE (reference sequence). The CDR3 coding sequence is TGTGCCAGCAGGTCCAGCGGGATAGGGTCAGATACGCAGTATTTT. This translates into CASRSSGIGSDTQYF.

The sample holds many counts of this clonotype. The chain carries TRBV7-6 and TRBJ1-5; D call uncertain. This CDR3 has 13 residues. V was clipped by 3 bases and J by 7 bases, with 10 bases between them. Germline V gene sequence: CDR1 SGHVS, CDR2 FNYEAQ. CDR3 loop: CASSLWERQPQHF. DNA for the CDR3: TGTGCCAGCAGCTTGTGGGAGCGCCAGCCCCAGCATTTT.

The chain employs TRBV7-9 and TRBJ1-5, with a tentative D call TRBD1 (6 bases). V was pared by 4 bases and J by 3 bases, with 13 bases between. The CDR3 contains 15 residues. In germline, CDR1 is SEHNR, CDR2 FQNEAQ (reference sequence). The CDR3 nucleotides read TGTGCCAGCAGCTCAACTCAGGGGACCAATCAGCCCCAGCATTTT. This sequence encodes CASSSTQGTNQPQHF.

A few counts support this clonotype. This chain links TRBV14 with TRBJ2-2; no clear D gene. V lost 1 base and J lost 1, with 7 bases in between. CDR1 and CDR2 from the germline V gene are SGHDN and FVKESK. The CDR3 spans 15 residues. The CDR3 DNA reads TGTGCCAGCAGCCAAGGCCTGGGGAACACCGGGGAGCTGTTTTTT. Translating gives CASSQGLGNTGELFF.

The chain carries TRBV5-1 and TRBJ2-1; D remains unclear. The V and J ends lost 4 bases and 7 bases respectively, with 12 bases between them. Germline V gene sequence: CDR1 SGHRS, CDR2 YFSETQ. CDR3 length: 13 amino acids. The CDR3 region has the DNA TGCGCCAGCAGCATCCGGGCCCCAAATGAGCAGTTCTTC. Encoded protein: CASSIRAPNEQFF. Full variable domain (missing parts from reference TRBV5-1 and TRBJ2-1): KAGVTQTPRYLIKTRGQQVTLSCSPISGHRSVSWYQQTPGQGLQFLFEYFSETQRNKGNFPGRFSGRQFSNSRSEMNVSTLELGDSALYLCASSIRAPNEQFFGPGTRLTVL.

This clonotype was seen many times. The V call is TRBV5-5, the J call TRBJ2-6; no clear D. Germline loops: CDR1 SGHKS, CDR2 YYEKEE (reference sequence). Trimming shortened V by 5 bases and J by 4 bases, and 10 bases separated the two germline ends. There are 14 residues in the CDR3. The CDR3 here is CASSRVMGANVLTF. As DNA, the CDR3 is TGTGCCAGCAGTCGTGTGATGGGGGCCAACGTCCTGACTTTC.

The V gene is TRBV25-1, the J gene TRBJ2-1, with 7 bases identical to TRBD1. Germline V CDR1 and CDR2: MGHDK, SYGVNS. With V trimmed by 4 bases and J by 4 bases, 4 bases remained unmatched. The CDR3 contains 14 residues. Here the CDR3 reads CASSGGTVYNEQFF. The CDR3 DNA follows: TGTGCCAGCAGTGGTGGGACAGTATACAATGAGCAGTTCTTC.

The rearrangement links TRBV5-5 to TRBJ2-4; no clear D. CDR3 size: 15 residues. Per germline, CDR1 SGHKS and CDR2 YYEKEE (reference sequence). V gave up 2 bases and J gave up 6 bases, with 15 bases separating them. The CDR3 DNA is TGTGCCAGCAGCTTAGATGGTCACAGAGGAAACATTCAGTACTTC. Amino acids: CASSLDGHRGNIQYF.

The chain combines TRBV6-2 or TRBV6-3 with TRBJ2-5; D call uncertain. V was cut by 4 bases and J by 4 bases, with 7 bases left in between. CDR1 is MNHEY, CDR2 SVGEGT, per germline. The CDR3 covers 12 residues. CDR3 in DNA: TGTGCCAGCAGTTTGATGGCAGAGACCCAGTACTTC. It encodes CASSLMAETQYF.

The chain joins TRBV4-1 to TRBJ1-2, with TRBD1 matching 8 bases. Germline CDR1 and CDR2: MGHRA and YSYEKL. After removal of 3 bases from V and 4 bases from J, the junction contained 7 bases not matched to a gene. This CDR3 region has 15 residues. The CDR3 here is CASSQQQGETYGYTF. CDR3 nucleotide sequence: TGCGCCAGCAGCCAGCAACAGGGGGAGACCTATGGCTACACCTTC.

The chain employs TRBV20-1 and TRBJ1-2, with D uncertain. The V end was cut by 0 bases, the J end by 5 bases, with 25 bases between. CDR3 length: 18 amino acids. Germline V CDR1 and CDR2: DFQATT, SNEGSKA (reference sequence). The CDR3: CSARDLERRTSKGYGYTF. The CDR3 nucleotides read TGCAGTGCTAGAGATTTGGAGAGGCGTACATCTAAGGGATATGGCTACACCTTC.